This T cell receptor beta chain was captured by sequencing in a study of cytomegalovirus exposure and HLA in healthy donors. Study conclusions and caveats: Presence/absence comparisons presumed near-even sequencing depth among donors. TCR beta chain V- and J-gene trimming was linked, in a later analysis, to a missense variant in DCLRE1C. Earlier analysis found most TCR beta V segments productive about 90% or about 30% of the time. Later analysis reportedly placed an Asian-associated ancestry cluster below the roughly 700-donor mean in N-insertions.

The PCR used 60 Vbeta and 13 Jbeta primers. Profiled with immunoSEQ multiplex PCR; TCRdb holds only in-frame clones, not every one. The repertoire consists of 300,000 or so clones, with 70% to 90% occurring once and the leading ten covering more than 1.5%. About this clone: As yet, its antigen is unknown.

The junction had 9 bases not matched to a gene; V was cut back by 11 bases and J by 3 bases. The V gene's germline CDR1 is SEHNR and CDR2 FQNEAQ (reference sequence). The CDR3 sequence is 14 residues long. The clonotype comes from a woman aged 35 to 49 in good health and CMV-seropositive. Sequencing used PBMCs. J is TRBJ2-1 and V is TRBV7-9; 8 nucleotides line up with TRBD1. The CDR3 nucleotides read TGTGCCGGAGAAGACAGGGGAAACTACAATGAGCAGTTCTTC. Translation gives CAGEDRGNYNEQFF.